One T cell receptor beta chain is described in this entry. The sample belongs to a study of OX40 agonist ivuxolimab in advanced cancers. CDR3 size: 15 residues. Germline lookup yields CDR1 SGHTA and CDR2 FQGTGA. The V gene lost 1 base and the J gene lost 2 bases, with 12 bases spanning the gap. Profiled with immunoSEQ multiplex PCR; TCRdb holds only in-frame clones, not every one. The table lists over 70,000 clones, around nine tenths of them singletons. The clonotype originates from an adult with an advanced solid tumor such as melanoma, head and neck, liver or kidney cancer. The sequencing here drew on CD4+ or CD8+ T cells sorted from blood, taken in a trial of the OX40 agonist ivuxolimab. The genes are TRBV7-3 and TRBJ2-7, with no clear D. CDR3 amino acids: CASSLRGGGPYEQYF. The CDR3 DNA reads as TGTGCCAGCAGCTTAAGGGGTGGTGGGCCCTACGAGCAGTACTTC.